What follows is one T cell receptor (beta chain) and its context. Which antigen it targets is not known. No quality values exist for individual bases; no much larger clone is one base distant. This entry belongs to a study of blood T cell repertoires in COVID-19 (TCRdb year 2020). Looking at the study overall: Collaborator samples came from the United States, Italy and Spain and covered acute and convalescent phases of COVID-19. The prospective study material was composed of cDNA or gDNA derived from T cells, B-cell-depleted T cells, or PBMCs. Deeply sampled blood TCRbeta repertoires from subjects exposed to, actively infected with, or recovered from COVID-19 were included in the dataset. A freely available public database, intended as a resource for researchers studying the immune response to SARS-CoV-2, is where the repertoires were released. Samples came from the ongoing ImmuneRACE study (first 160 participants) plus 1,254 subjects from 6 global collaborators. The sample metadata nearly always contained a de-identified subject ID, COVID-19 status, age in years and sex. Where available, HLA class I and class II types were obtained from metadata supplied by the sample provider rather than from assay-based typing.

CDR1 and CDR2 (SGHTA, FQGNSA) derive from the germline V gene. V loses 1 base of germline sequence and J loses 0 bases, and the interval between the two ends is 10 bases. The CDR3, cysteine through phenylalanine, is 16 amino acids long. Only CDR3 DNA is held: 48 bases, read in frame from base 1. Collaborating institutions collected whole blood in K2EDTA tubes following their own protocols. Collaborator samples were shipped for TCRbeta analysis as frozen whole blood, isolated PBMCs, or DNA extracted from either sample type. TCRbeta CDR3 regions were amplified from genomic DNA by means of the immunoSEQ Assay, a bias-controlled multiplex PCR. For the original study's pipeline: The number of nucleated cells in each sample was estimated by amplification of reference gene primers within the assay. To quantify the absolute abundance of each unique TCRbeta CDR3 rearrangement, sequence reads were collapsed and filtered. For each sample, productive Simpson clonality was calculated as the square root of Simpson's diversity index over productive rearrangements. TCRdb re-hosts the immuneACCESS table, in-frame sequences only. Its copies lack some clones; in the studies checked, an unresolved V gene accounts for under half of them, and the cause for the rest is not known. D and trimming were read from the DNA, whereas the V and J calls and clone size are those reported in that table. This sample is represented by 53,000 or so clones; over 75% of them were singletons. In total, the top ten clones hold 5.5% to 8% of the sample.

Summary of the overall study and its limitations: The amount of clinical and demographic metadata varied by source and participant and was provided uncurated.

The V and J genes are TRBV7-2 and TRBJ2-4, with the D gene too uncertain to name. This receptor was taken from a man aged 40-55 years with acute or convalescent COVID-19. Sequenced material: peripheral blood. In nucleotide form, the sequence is TGTGCCAGCAGCTTAGAAGACTCCCTAGCCAAAAACATTCAGTACTTC. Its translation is CASSLEDSLAKNIQYF. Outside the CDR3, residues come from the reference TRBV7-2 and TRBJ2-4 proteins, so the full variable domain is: GAGVSQSPSNKVTEKGKDVELRCDPISGHTALYWYRQSLGQGLEFLIYFQGNSAPDKSGLPSDRFSAERTGGSVSTLTIQRTQQEDSAVYLCASSLEDSLAKNIQYFGAGTRLSVL.